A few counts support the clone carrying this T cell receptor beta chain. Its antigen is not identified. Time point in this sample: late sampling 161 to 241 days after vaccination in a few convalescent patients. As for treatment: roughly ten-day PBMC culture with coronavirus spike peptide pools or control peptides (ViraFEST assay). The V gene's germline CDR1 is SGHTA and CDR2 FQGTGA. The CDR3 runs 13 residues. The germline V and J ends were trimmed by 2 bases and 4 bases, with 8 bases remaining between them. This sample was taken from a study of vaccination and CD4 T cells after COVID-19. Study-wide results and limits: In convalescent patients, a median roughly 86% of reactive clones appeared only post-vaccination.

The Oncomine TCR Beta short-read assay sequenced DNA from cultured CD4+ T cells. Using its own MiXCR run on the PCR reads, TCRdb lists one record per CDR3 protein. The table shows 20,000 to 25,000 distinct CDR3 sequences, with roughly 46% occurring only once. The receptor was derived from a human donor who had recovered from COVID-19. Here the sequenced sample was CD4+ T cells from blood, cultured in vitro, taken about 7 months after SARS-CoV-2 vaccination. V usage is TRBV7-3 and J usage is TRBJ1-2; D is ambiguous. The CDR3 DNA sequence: TGTGCCAGCAGCTTAGGTGGGCGCTATGGCTACACCTTC. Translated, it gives CASSLGGRYGYTF.